Listed below are T cell receptor beta chains from one sample, sequenced in a study of blood T cell repertoires in COVID-19. TCRdb keeps only in-frame clones here, not all; method: immunoSEQ multiplex PCR. The table records a few hundred thousand clones, roughly 85% of them present only once. The material sequenced was PBMCs or T cells enriched from blood (not recorded which). These receptors all stem from a woman aged 40 to 55 with acute COVID-19. The CDR3 runs from the conserved cysteine through the conserved F or W. The D gene is left open where the match is weak. The size of a clone is reported for some rows only, either as once, few or many, or as a class for expanded clones.

CDR3 protein: CASSQDPVRSHEQYF
CDR3 DNA: TGCGCCAGCAGCCAAGACCCCGTGCGGAGCCACGAGCAGTACTTC
J gene: TRBJ2-7
clone size: few
D gene: .
V gene: TRBV4-1

CDR3 protein: CASSREGIYGYTF
CDR3 DNA: TGTGCCAGTAGTCGGGAGGGGATCTATGGCTACACCTTC
J gene: TRBJ1-2
clone size: .
D gene: .
V gene: TRBV19

CDR3 protein: CASHRDSNSPLHF
CDR3 DNA: TGTGCCAGCCACCGGGACAGTAATTCACCCCTCCACTTT
J gene: TRBJ1-6
clone size: .
D gene: TRBD1
V gene: TRBV28

CDR3 protein: CASTPSFSGNTIYF
CDR3 DNA: TGTGCCAGCACCCCTAGTTTCTCTGGAAACACCATATATTTT
J gene: TRBJ1-3
clone size: .
D gene: .
V gene: TRBV28

CDR3 protein: CAIREGLAGVHEQFF
CDR3 DNA: TGTGCCATCAGAGAGGGACTAGCGGGAGTTCATGAGCAGTTCTTC
J gene: TRBJ2-1
clone size: .
D gene: TRBD2
V gene: TRBV10-3

CDR3 protein: CATSDLPGTSTRNYNEQFF
CDR3 DNA: TGTGCCACCAGTGACCTACCGGGGACTTCGACACGTAACTACAATGAGCAGTTCTTC
J gene: TRBJ2-1
clone size: .
D gene: .
V gene: TRBV24-1

CDR3 protein: CASSPTSASYNEQFF
CDR3 DNA: TGTGCCAGCAGCCCGACTAGCGCCTCCTACAATGAGCAGTTCTTC
J gene: TRBJ2-1
clone size: .
D gene: TRBD2
V gene: TRBV9

CDR3 protein: CAIRLAGVEEQYF
CDR3 DNA: TGTGCCATCCGACTAGCGGGAGTGGAAGAGCAGTACTTC
J gene: TRBJ2-7
clone size: once
D gene: TRBD2
V gene: TRBV15

CDR3 protein: CASSPTGQGVSGNTIYF
CDR3 DNA: TGTGCCAGCTCACCGACGGGACAGGGAGTCTCTGGAAACACCATATATTTT
J gene: TRBJ1-3
clone size: .
D gene: TRBD1
V gene: TRBV18

CDR3 protein: CASSKNSGRNTDTQYF
CDR3 DNA: TGTGCCAGCAGTAAAAATAGCGGGAGGAACACAGATACGCAGTATTTT
J gene: TRBJ2-3
clone size: .
D gene: TRBD2
V gene: TRBV28

CDR3 protein: CASSLSQSYEQYF
CDR3 DNA: TGTGCCAGCAGCTTGTCCCAGTCCTACGAGCAGTACTTC
J gene: TRBJ2-7
clone size: many
D gene: .
V gene: TRBV7-2

CDR3 protein: CASSTPGGVNNEQFF
CDR3 DNA: TGTGCCAGTAGTACCCCCGGAGGCGTTAACAATGAGCAGTTCTTC
J gene: TRBJ2-1
clone size: few
D gene: .
V gene: TRBV19

CDR3 protein: CATSTPHGRQADTQYF
CDR3 DNA: TGTGCCACCAGCACCCCCCACGGGAGGCAGGCAGATACGCAGTATTTT
J gene: TRBJ2-3
clone size: .
D gene: TRBD2
V gene: TRBV15

CDR3 protein: CASSGQGGNLLYGYTF
CDR3 DNA: TGTGCCAGCAGTGGACAGGGGGGCAATTTGCTCTATGGCTACACCTTC
J gene: TRBJ1-2
clone size: .
D gene: TRBD1
V gene: TRBV2

CDR3 protein: CASSLGLAGDEQFF
CDR3 DNA: TGTGCCAGCAGTTTAGGGCTAGCGGGGGATGAGCAGTTCTTC
J gene: TRBJ2-1
clone size: .
D gene: TRBD2
V gene: TRBV27

CDR3 protein: CASSLVSARTDTQYF
CDR3 DNA: TGTGCCAGCAGCTTAGTTAGCGCGAGAACAGATACGCAGTATTTT
J gene: TRBJ2-3
clone size: many
D gene: .
V gene: TRBV11-2

CDR3 protein: CASSNRVVGETQYF
CDR3 DNA: TGTGCCAGTAGTAACAGGGTTGTGGGAGAGACCCAGTACTTC
J gene: TRBJ2-5
clone size: .
D gene: .
V gene: TRBV19

CDR3 protein: CASSDLGRSTDTQYF
CDR3 DNA: TGTGCCAGCAGTGATCTGGGGAGGAGCACAGATACGCAGTATTTT
J gene: TRBJ2-3
clone size: .
D gene: .
V gene: TRBV2

CDR3 protein: CSARDSSYNEQFF
CDR3 DNA: TGCAGCGCCCGGGACAGCTCCTACAATGAGCAGTTCTTC
J gene: TRBJ2-1
clone size: .
D gene: TRBD1
V gene: TRBV29-1

CDR3 protein: CASSFLAGGPGIF
CDR3 DNA: TGTGCCAGCAGCTTCCTAGCGGGAGGGCCGGGTATCTTC
J gene: TRBJ2-1
clone size: .
D gene: TRBD2
V gene: TRBV5-8

CDR3 protein: CASRKGRNQPQHF
CDR3 DNA: TGTGCCAGTCGGAAGGGGCGCAATCAGCCCCAGCATTTT
J gene: TRBJ1-5
clone size: .
D gene: .
V gene: TRBV19

CDR3 protein: CASSPEGAGGPTGELFF
CDR3 DNA: TGTGCCAGTAGTCCCGAGGGGGCGGGAGGGCCCACCGGGGAGCTGTTTTTT
J gene: TRBJ2-2
clone size: .
D gene: TRBD2
V gene: TRBV19

CDR3 protein: CASRAEETPKGYTF
CDR3 DNA: TGTGCCAGCAGGGCGGAGGAGACCCCTAAAGGCTACACCTTC
J gene: TRBJ1-2
clone size: .
D gene: .
V gene: TRBV2

CDR3 protein: CASSVSGTGGSQPQHF
CDR3 DNA: TGTGCCAGCAGCGTATCTGGGACAGGGGGCAGCCAGCCCCAGCATTTT
J gene: TRBJ1-5
clone size: .
D gene: TRBD1
V gene: TRBV9

CDR3 protein: CASSISEQGYEQYF
CDR3 DNA: TGTGCCAGTAGTATCAGTGAACAGGGATACGAGCAGTACTTC
J gene: TRBJ2-7
clone size: .
D gene: .
V gene: TRBV19

CDR3 protein: CASSQELGLAGGRTDTQYF
CDR3 DNA: TGCGCCAGCAGCCAAGAGTTAGGGCTAGCGGGAGGTCGCACAGATACGCAGTATTTT
J gene: TRBJ2-3
clone size: .
D gene: TRBD2
V gene: TRBV4-1

CDR3 protein: CASSSTGPSGTQYF
CDR3 DNA: TGTGCCAGCAGTTCGACAGGGCCTTCTGGTACGCAGTATTTT
J gene: TRBJ2-3
clone size: .
D gene: TRBD1
V gene: TRBV2

CDR3 protein: CASSASWHYGYTF
CDR3 DNA: TGTGCCAGCAGCGCATCTTGGCACTATGGCTACACCTTC
J gene: TRBJ1-2
clone size: .
D gene: .
V gene: TRBV11-3

CDR3 protein: CASSPGLAGRFTDTQYF
CDR3 DNA: TGTGCCAGCAGCCCCGGACTAGCGGGGAGATTCACAGATACGCAGTATTTT
J gene: TRBJ2-3
clone size: .
D gene: TRBD2
V gene: TRBV28

CDR3 protein: CATSAQGLGSTEAFF
CDR3 DNA: TGTGCCACCTCAGCACAGGGATTGGGATCCACTGAAGCTTTCTTT
J gene: TRBJ1-1
clone size: .
D gene: .
V gene: TRBV27

CDR3 protein: CAWSVSGYNSPLHF
CDR3 DNA: TGTGCCTGGAGTGTATCCGGCTATAATTCACCCCTCCACTTT
J gene: TRBJ1-6
clone size: .
D gene: .
V gene: TRBV30

CDR3 protein: CASDPSYEQYF
CDR3 DNA: TGTGCCAGCGATCCTAGCTACGAGCAGTACTTC
J gene: TRBJ2-7
clone size: .
D gene: .
V gene: TRBV27

CDR3 protein: CASSGTSGRSDTQYF
CDR3 DNA: TGTGCCAGTAGTGGGACTAGCGGGAGATCGGATACGCAGTATTTT
J gene: TRBJ2-3
clone size: once
D gene: TRBD2
V gene: TRBV19

CDR3 protein: CASSDRGSNQPQHF
CDR3 DNA: TGTGCCAGCAGTGACAGGGGAAGCAATCAGCCCCAGCATTTT
J gene: TRBJ1-5
clone size: .
D gene: .
V gene: TRBV6-1

CDR3 protein: CSVGSTSGRRGEQFF
CDR3 DNA: TGCAGCGTTGGATCTACTAGCGGGAGGCGGGGTGAGCAGTTCTTC
J gene: TRBJ2-1
clone size: few
D gene: TRBD2
V gene: TRBV29-1

CDR3 protein: CASSTNTGELFF
CDR3 DNA: TGTGCCAGCTCAACAAACACCGGGGAGCTGTTTTTT
J gene: TRBJ2-2
clone size: .
D gene: .
V gene: TRBV18

CDR3 protein: CASNRQTSNQPQHF
CDR3 DNA: TGTGCCAGCAACCGACAGACTAGCAATCAGCCCCAGCATTTT
J gene: TRBJ1-5
clone size: few
D gene: .
V gene: TRBV2

CDR3 protein: CASRTYSEIAKNIQYF
CDR3 DNA: TGTGCCAGCAGGACCTATAGCGAGATAGCCAAAAACATTCAGTACTTC
J gene: TRBJ2-4
clone size: .
D gene: .
V gene: TRBV28

CDR3 protein: CASSLSGINEKLFF
CDR3 DNA: TGTGCCAGCAGCTTATCCGGGATTAATGAAAAACTGTTTTTT
J gene: TRBJ1-4
clone size: .
D gene: .
V gene: TRBV7-2

CDR3 protein: CASSPAPTGTASNQPQHF
CDR3 DNA: TGTGCCAGCAGTCCTGCCCCCACCGGGACAGCGAGCAATCAGCCCCAGCATTTT
J gene: TRBJ1-5
clone size: .
D gene: TRBD1
V gene: TRBV27

CDR3 protein: CASSSPPKNIQYF
CDR3 DNA: TGTGCCAGCAGTTCTCCCCCTAAAAACATTCAGTACTTC
J gene: TRBJ2-4
clone size: .
D gene: .
V gene: TRBV28

CDR3 protein: CASSFGQGSSFGTDTQYF
CDR3 DNA: TGTGCCAGCAGTTTTGGCCAGGGGAGCAGTTTCGGCACAGATACGCAGTATTTT
J gene: TRBJ2-3
clone size: .
D gene: .
V gene: TRBV28

CDR3 protein: CASTKGSEKLFF
CDR3 DNA: TGTGCCAGCACCAAAGGGAGTGAAAAACTGTTTTTT
J gene: TRBJ1-4
clone size: few
D gene: .
V gene: TRBV3-1/TRBV3-2

CDR3 protein: CASSQLAGALGEQFF
CDR3 DNA: TGTGCCAGCAGCCAACTAGCGGGAGCATTAGGTGAGCAGTTCTTC
J gene: TRBJ2-1
clone size: .
D gene: TRBD2
V gene: TRBV4-2

CDR3 protein: CASGLVQGQPHEQYF
CDR3 DNA: TGTGCTAGTGGTTTGGTCCAGGGACAGCCCCACGAGCAGTACTTC
J gene: TRBJ2-7
clone size: few
D gene: TRBD1
V gene: TRBV12-5

CDR3 protein: CASSPGQGTDTQYF
CDR3 DNA: TGTGCCAGCTCACCGGGACAGGGAACAGATACGCAGTATTTT
J gene: TRBJ2-3
clone size: .
D gene: TRBD1
V gene: TRBV18